Listed below are T cell receptor beta chains from one sample, sequenced in a study of T-cell memory formation after mild COVID-19. TCRdb processed the 5' RACE reads anew with MiXCR; each CDR3 protein has one entry. The repertoire holds some 290,000 distinct CDR3 sequences, under 20% seen once, with roughly 20% in the top ten. Source material: PBMCs or a T cell subset sorted from them (not recorded which). These receptors were taken from a man aged 18 to 30 who had mild COVID-19 (a few samples of this study predate the infection). Cell type and time point are not known. The CDR3 runs from the conserved cysteine through the conserved F or W. Fields, in order: clone size, V gene, D gene, J gene, CDR3 DNA, CDR3 protein. The D gene is left open where the match is weak. Clone size is shown for a subset of rows, as once, few, many or a class of expanded clone.

once	TRBV10-3	.	TRBJ2-1	TGTGCCATCAGTGCCCAGGACGAGCAGTTCTTC	CAISAQDEQFF
many	TRBV2	.	TRBJ2-1	TGTGCCAGCAGTGAATACCGACAGTTAAACAATGAGCAGTTCTTC	CASSEYRQLNNEQFF
few	TRBV6-4	.	TRBJ1-1	TGTGCCAGCAGTGACTCGACAGGAGCCACTGAAGCTTTCTTT	CASSDSTGATEAFF
.	TRBV11-2	TRBD2	TRBJ2-1	TGTGCCAGCAGCCAGGGACTAGCGGGGGGGTTTAATGAGCAGTTCTTC	CASSQGLAGGFNEQFF
.	TRBV5-6	.	TRBJ2-3	TGTGCCAGCAGCTTGTTCGGCGATACGCAGTATTTT	CASSLFGDTQYF
.	TRBV12-3/TRBV12-4	TRBD1	TRBJ2-5	TGTGCCAGCAGCGACAGTCAGGGGGTTGGGACCCAGTACTTC	CASSDSQGVGTQYF
few	TRBV7-9	.	TRBJ1-1	TGTGCCAGCACCCTAACGAACACTGAAGCTTTCTTT	CASTLTNTEAFF
many	TRBV29-1	TRBD1	TRBJ2-3	TGCAGCGCACTGACAGGGGCCCCAGATACGCAGTATTTT	CSALTGAPDTQYF
.	TRBV20-1	.	TRBJ2-3	TGCAGTGCTAGCAGTGGTGGGCTGGGACACATTACAGAGAATACGCAGTATTTT	CSASSGGLGHITENTQYF
.	TRBV30	TRBD2	TRBJ2-1	TGTGCCTGGAGTGTACGGGGACTAGCGGTCTACAATGAGCAGTTCTTC	CAWSVRGLAVYNEQFF
.	TRBV11-2	TRBD1	TRBJ1-2	TGTGCCAGCACCACCCCGACAGGGAACTATGGCTACACCTTC	CASTTPTGNYGYTF
.	TRBV10-3	.	TRBJ2-7	TGTGCCATCAGTGAGTCTAAAGGACCAAGCTCCTACGAGCAGTACTTC	CAISESKGPSSYEQYF
.	TRBV7-2	TRBD2	TRBJ2-3	TGTGCCAGCACCTCTAGCGGGGGGGCTTACACAGATACGCAGTATTTT	CASTSSGGAYTDTQYF
.	TRBV5-1	TRBD2	TRBJ2-3	TGCGCCAGCAGCTTGGGACTAGCGGGGGGGCAGTATTTT	CASSLGLAGGQYF
.	TRBV20-1	.	TRBJ2-5	TGCAGTGCTAGAGTTGGGGGCGCAGAGACCCAGTACTTC	CSARVGGAETQYF
few	TRBV6-2/TRBV6-3	.	TRBJ2-3	TGTGCCAGCAGACTGGACTACACGGGCACAGATACGCAGTATTTT	CASRLDYTGTDTQYF
few	TRBV4-3	.	TRBJ2-3	TGCGCCAGCAGCCAAGATTCAGGGTTTGGGCGGGATACGCAGTATTTT	CASSQDSGFGRDTQYF
.	TRBV27	.	TRBJ2-1	TGTGCCAGCAGTTTATTCATGGGGCTTACAAATGAGCAGTTCTTC	CASSLFMGLTNEQFF
.	TRBV4-3	.	TRBJ2-6	TGCGCCAGCAGATTCGACATTTCCTCTGGGGCCAACGTCCTGACTTTC	CASRFDISSGANVLTF
.	TRBV5-1	TRBD1	TRBJ2-5	TGCGCCAGCACTCCCGACAGGGACCAAGAGACCCAGTACTTC	CASTPDRDQETQYF
.	TRBV29-1	.	TRBJ2-5	TGCAGCGCCGATAGGGTCCAAGAGACCCAGTACTTC	CSADRVQETQYF
.	TRBV18	TRBD2	TRBJ2-7	TGTGCCAGCTCACCGAGGACTAGCGGGGTATCCGAGCAGTACTTC	CASSPRTSGVSEQYF
.	TRBV5-1	TRBD1	TRBJ2-5	TGCGCCAGCAGTTCGTTATATCGGACAGGCCCTTTGCCCGTCCAAGAGACCCAGTACTTC	CASSSLYRTGPLPVQETQYF
.	TRBV7-7	.	TRBJ2-7	TGTGCCAGCAGCTTAGACAGGAGCTGGGAGCAGTACTTC	CASSLDRSWEQYF
.	TRBV10-3	TRBD1	TRBJ1-1	TGTGCCATCAGTGATCTCGCTACAGGGGCGGGCACTGAAGCTTTCTTT	CAISDLATGAGTEAFF
few	TRBV5-1	.	TRBJ2-6	TGCGCCAGCACTTGGGTAACTGGGGCCAACGTCCTGACTTTC	CASTWVTGANVLTF
.	TRBV20-1	.	TRBJ1-6	TGCAGTGTTCCCCGCGATGGTAATTCACCCCTCCACTTT	CSVPRDGNSPLHF
.	TRBV4-3	TRBD1	TRBJ2-3	TGCGCCAGCAGCCAAAACCACCTCCGGGACAGGCGGACAGATACGCAGTATTTT	CASSQNHLRDRRTDTQYF
.	TRBV15	.	TRBJ2-5	TGTGCCACCAGTTTAACAGGCAGGACCCAGTACTTC	CATSLTGRTQYF
few	TRBV5-1	TRBD1	TRBJ1-1	TGCGCCAGCAGCACCCCCGGGACAGGAGATAACACTGAAGCTTTCTTT	CASSTPGTGDNTEAFF
.	TRBV5-1	.	TRBJ1-2	TGCGCCAGCAGCTTGGAAAGGGGGGAAGTCGGCGGCTACACCTTC	CASSLERGEVGGYTF
few	TRBV29-1	.	TRBJ2-3	TGCAGCGTTGGTACCACAGGCGGCACAGATACGCAGTATTTT	CSVGTTGGTDTQYF
few	TRBV30	.	TRBJ1-2	TGTGCCTGGAATGGGAATGGCTACACCTTC	CAWNGNGYTF
few	TRBV29-1	.	TRBJ2-2	TGCAGCGCATCCTACGTCGGGACCGGGGAGCTGTTTTTT	CSASYVGTGELFF
few	TRBV5-6	.	TRBJ1-5	TGTGCCAGCAGCTCAGTGGGACGGGGAGGGCGTCAGCCCCAGCATTTT	CASSSVGRGGRQPQHF
.	TRBV5-5	.	TRBJ2-5	TGTGCCAGCAGCTTTACGCCAGGGGCTCACGAGACCCAGTACTTC	CASSFTPGAHETQYF
few	TRBV12-3/TRBV12-4	TRBD2	TRBJ2-1	TGTGCCAGCAGCCCACTAGCGGGGCTTTACAATGAGCAGTTCTTC	CASSPLAGLYNEQFF
.	TRBV27	.	TRBJ2-5	TGTGCCAGCAGTTATCGGGGGCCACACCAAGAGACCCAGTACTTC	CASSYRGPHQETQYF
many	TRBV7-2	TRBD1	TRBJ2-1	TGTGCCAGCAGCTTAGGGACAGGGGATCTCCAGTTCTTC	CASSLGTGDLQFF
.	TRBV20-1	TRBD1	TRBJ1-5	TGCAGTGCTAGACCCCCCAGGGGGGGACAGCCCCAGCATTTT	CSARPPRGGQPQHF
.	TRBV4-3	.	TRBJ2-1	TGCGCCAGCAGCCAAGATCTGGTGCGGGATGAGCAGTTCTTC	CASSQDLVRDEQFF
.	TRBV18	.	TRBJ1-1	TGTGCCAGCTCACCAAGTGCCGATCTAACGAACACTGAAGCTTTCTTT	CASSPSADLTNTEAFF
few	TRBV18	TRBD2	TRBJ2-7	TGTGCCAGCTCACCCACTGGCGGGGGGTTAGGCGAGCAGTACTTC	CASSPTGGGLGEQYF
.	TRBV10-2	TRBD2	TRBJ2-1	TGCGCCAGCGGACTAGCGGAAAATGAGCAGTTCTTC	CASGLAENEQFF
.	TRBV7-2	TRBD2	TRBJ2-2	TGTGCCAGCAGCCCCAGCGGGGGGACGAACACCGGGGAGCTGTTTTTT	CASSPSGGTNTGELFF
.	TRBV20-1	TRBD2	TRBJ2-5	TGCAGTGCTCTAGCGGGGCAAGAGACCCAGTACTTC	CSALAGQETQYF
many	TRBV6-5	.	TRBJ2-1	TGTGCCAGCAGTTACGAGGGGCCCTACAATGAGCAGTTCTTC	CASSYEGPYNEQFF
few	TRBV7-6	.	TRBJ2-1	TGTGCCAGCAGCCTCCTCGGGGGGCGGGGTGAGCAGTTCTTC	CASSLLGGRGEQFF
.	TRBV9	.	TRBJ1-3	TGTGCCAGCAGCGAAGGGGGGGGACGCGATATTGGAAACACCATATATTTT	CASSEGGGRDIGNTIYF
many	TRBV20-1	TRBD1	TRBJ1-1	TGCAGTGCTGGGACAGAAAACACTGAAGCTTTCTTT	CSAGTENTEAFF